This record covers a single T cell receptor beta chain. Its antigen remains unidentified. This sample was taken from a study of T-cell reconstitution after alpha-beta-depleted transplantation in children. The V end was cut by 4 bases, the J end by 3 bases, with 8 bases between. The CDR3 runs to 12 residues. The germline V gene has CDR1 SGHRS and CDR2 YFSETQ. Whole-study results and caveats: After transplant, high TCRbeta diversity at day 60 in some patients arose from surviving recipient T cells and thymic progenitors.

Preparation of the TCRbeta library involved a method that used unique molecular identifiers. One entry per CDR3 protein results from TCRdb running MiXCR on the PCR reads. In the table there are 150,000 to 250,000 distinct CDR3 sequences, roughly 6.5% of which are singletons. Specimen: PBMCs, collected before TCRalphabeta/CD19-depleted stem cell transplant. The V call is TRBV5-1, the J call TRBJ2-7, with a possible D match to TRBD1 (5 bases). This receptor was taken from a girl younger than two with combined immunodeficiency, due to receive a stem cell transplant. The CDR3 here is CASSGAHYEQYF. The CDR3 coding sequence is TGCGCCAGCAGCGGGGCGCACTACGAGCAGTACTTC.